Listed below are T cell receptor beta chains from one sample, sequenced in a study of control samples from healthy donors and cancer patients. Profiling relied on immunoSEQ multiplex PCR, and the TCRdb table lists in-frame clones only, not all of them. The sample carries approximately 170,000 clones, 80% to 95% recorded once. The specimen sequenced was blood. The receptor source for this set is a young woman in good health. CDR3s include the opening cysteine and the closing phenylalanine or tryptophan. Expanded clones are given a class, and other clones once, few, many or no size at all.

size,J,V,CDR3
.,TRBJ2-6,TRBV5-6,CASSLTGHSGANVLTF
.,TRBJ2-5,TRBV9,CASSVEQGDETQYF
once,TRBJ2-7,TRBV5-6,CASSLDRVRSYEQYF
.,TRBJ2-7,TRBV18,CASSPFDGPYEQYF
.,TRBJ1-2,TRBV19,CASTRRQGSYTF
.,TRBJ2-7,TRBV5-3,CARWGGGRHYGQYF
many,TRBJ2-7,TRBV6-1,CASSEFGPPYEQYF
.,TRBJ2-6,TRBV5-1,CASTTARGGPNVLTF
.,TRBJ2-7,TRBV5-1,CASSRSGDLAEQYF
.,TRBJ2-1,TRBV19,CASRKLAGSNEQFF
.,TRBJ2-3,TRBV5-5,CASSARLAGATDTQYF
.,TRBJ2-7,TRBV30,CAWSREEYEQYF
once,TRBJ1-5,TRBV3-1/TRBV3-2,CASSHGQGNQPQHF
.,TRBJ2-2,TRBV19,CASSLAGSNTGELFF
.,TRBJ2-1,TRBV7-6,CASSSLISGSSYNEQFF
.,TRBJ2-3,TRBV4-1,CASSPGELTDTQYF
.,TRBJ2-1,TRBV5-1,CASSLGGGPSAFSYNEQFF
.,TRBJ1-5,TRBV2,CASNRGNQPQHF
.,TRBJ1-5,TRBV5-6,CASSLSGTGHQPQHF
.,TRBJ2-3,TRBV28,CASSRRDRGSDTQYF
.,TRBJ2-1,TRBV18,CASSRTTDSYNEQFF
.,TRBJ2-2,TRBV28,CASSLGTGELFF
.,TRBJ2-5,TRBV2,CASSVQGRSYQETQYF
.,TRBJ2-1,TRBV25-1,CASSEPGQGNYNEQFF
.,TRBJ2-2,TRBV29-1,CSVETTSTGGGTGELFF
.,TRBJ2-2,TRBV10-3,CAISVYRTGANTGELFF